This T cell receptor beta chain was captured in a study of Ad26.COV2.S vaccination and SARS-CoV-2 variants. TCRdb keeps only in-frame clones here, not all; method: immunoSEQ multiplex PCR. The table lists about 680,000 clones, roughly nine tenths of them singletons. CDR1 LNHDA and CDR2 SQIVND come from the germline V gene (reference sequence). The J segment lost 1 base and the V segment lost 6 bases, leaving 7 bases of the junction unmatched. The CDR3 covers 16 residues. General observations from the study: Ad26.COV2.S recipients had broader spike-specific TCRs (P = 0.0014). Estimates derived from TCR breadth and depth analyses may have underestimated total T cell responses.

This clone was detected only once. Its specificity is not known. Specified treatment: about 20 received Ad26.COV2.S at low or high dose, single or two shots; 5 received placebo; per-sample allocation not given. The samples were gathered on day 63 after the first injection of vaccine or placebo. This clonotype was obtained from a person between 18 and 60 years old who received the Ad26.COV2.S COVID-19 vaccine or a placebo. This chain connects TRBV19 to TRBJ2-1; 9 nucleotides align to TRBD2. Sample: peripheral blood, taken in a trial of Ad26.COV2.S vaccine versus placebo. CDR3 coding DNA: TGTGCCAGTAGCCCTGGTAGCGGGAGTTCCTACAATGAGCAGTTCTTC. Protein: CASSPGSGSSYNEQFF. Supplemented by reference TRBV19 and TRBJ2-1, the full variable domain reads DGGITQSPKYLFRKEGQNVTLSCEQNLNHDAMYWYRQDPGQGLRLIYYSQIVNDFQKGDIAEGYSVSREKKESFPLTVTSAQKNPTAFYLCASSPGSGSSYNEQFFGPGTRLTVL.